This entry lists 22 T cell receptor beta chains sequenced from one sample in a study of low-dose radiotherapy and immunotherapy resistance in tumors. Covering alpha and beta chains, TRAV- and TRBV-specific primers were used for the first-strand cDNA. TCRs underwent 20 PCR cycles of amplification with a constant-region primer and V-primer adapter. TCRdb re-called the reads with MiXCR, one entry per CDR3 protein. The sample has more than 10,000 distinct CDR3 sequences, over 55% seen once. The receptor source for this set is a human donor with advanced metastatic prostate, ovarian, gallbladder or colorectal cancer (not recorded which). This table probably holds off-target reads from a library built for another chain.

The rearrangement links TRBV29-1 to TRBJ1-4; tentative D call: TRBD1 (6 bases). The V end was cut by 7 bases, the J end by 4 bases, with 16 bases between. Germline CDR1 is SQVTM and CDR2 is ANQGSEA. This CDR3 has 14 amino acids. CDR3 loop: CSAGIRDNNEKLFF. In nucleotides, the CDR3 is TGCAGCGCCGGCATCCGGGACAATAATGAAAAACTGTTTTTT.

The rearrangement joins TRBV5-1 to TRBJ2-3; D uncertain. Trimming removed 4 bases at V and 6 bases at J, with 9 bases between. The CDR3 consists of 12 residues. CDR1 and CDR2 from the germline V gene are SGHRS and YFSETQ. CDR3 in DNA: TGCGCCAGCAGCCGAGGAAGCGATACGCAGTATTTT. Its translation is CASSRGSDTQYF.

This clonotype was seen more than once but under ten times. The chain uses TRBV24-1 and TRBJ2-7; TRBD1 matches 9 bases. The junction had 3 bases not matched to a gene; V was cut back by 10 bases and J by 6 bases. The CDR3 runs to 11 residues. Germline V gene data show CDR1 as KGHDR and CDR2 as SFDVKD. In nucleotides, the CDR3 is TGTGCCACTGAGGACAGGGGCGAGCAGTACTTC. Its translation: CATEDRGEQYF.

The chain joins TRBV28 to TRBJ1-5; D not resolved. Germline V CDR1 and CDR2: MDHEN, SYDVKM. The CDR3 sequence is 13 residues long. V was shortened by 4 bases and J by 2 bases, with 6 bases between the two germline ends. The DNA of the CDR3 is TGTGCCAGCAGTTCTCCGGGCAATCAGCCCCAGCATTTT. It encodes CASSSPGNQPQHF.

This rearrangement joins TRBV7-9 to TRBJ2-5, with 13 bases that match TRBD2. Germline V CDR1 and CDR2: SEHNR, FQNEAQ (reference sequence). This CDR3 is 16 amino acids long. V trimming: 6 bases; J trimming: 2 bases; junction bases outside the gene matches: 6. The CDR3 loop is CASSSTSGGSQETQYF. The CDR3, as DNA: TGTGCCAGCAGTTCGACTAGCGGGGGGTCACAAGAGACCCAGTACTTC.

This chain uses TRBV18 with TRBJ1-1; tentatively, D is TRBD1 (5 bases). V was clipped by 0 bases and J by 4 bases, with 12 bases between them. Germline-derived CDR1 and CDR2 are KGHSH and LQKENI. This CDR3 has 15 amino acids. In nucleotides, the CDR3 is TGTGCCAGCTCACCACCGGGGCAGCGTAGCACTGAAGCTTTCTTT. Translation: CASSPPGQRSTEAFF.

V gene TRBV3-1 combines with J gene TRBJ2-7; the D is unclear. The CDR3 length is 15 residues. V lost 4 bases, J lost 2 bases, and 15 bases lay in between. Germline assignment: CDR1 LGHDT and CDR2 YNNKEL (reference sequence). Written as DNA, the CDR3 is TGTGCCAGCAGCCCCGATCAAGCGACCGCCTACGAGCAGTACTTC. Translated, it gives CASSPDQATAYEQYF.

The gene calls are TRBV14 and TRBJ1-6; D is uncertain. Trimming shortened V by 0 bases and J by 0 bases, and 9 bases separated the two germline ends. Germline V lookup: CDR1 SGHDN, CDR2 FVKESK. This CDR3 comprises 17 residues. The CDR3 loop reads CASSQEAVSSYNSPLHF. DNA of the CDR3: TGTGCCAGCAGCCAAGAAGCAGTCAGCTCCTATAATTCACCCCTCCACTTT.

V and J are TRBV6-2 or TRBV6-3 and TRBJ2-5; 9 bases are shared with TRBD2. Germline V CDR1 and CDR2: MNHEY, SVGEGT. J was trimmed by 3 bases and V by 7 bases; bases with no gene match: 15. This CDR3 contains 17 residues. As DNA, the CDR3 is TGTGCCAGCAACTCGCCATTGACTAGCGGATCTAAAGAGACCCAGTACTTC. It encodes CASNSPLTSGSKETQYF.

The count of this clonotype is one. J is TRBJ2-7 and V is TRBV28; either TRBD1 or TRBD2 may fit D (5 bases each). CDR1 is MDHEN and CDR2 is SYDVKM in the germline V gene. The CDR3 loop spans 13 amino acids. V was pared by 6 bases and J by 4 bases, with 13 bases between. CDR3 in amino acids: CASSLGTSYEQYF. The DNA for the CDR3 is TGTGCCAGCAGCCTAGGGACCTCTTACGAGCAGTACTTC.

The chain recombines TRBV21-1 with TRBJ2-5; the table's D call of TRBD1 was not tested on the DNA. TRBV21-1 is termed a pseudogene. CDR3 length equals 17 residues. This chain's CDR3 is CASSTNRGPRYQETQYF. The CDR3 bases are TGTGCCAGCAGCACCAACAGGGGGCCTAGGTACCAAGAGACCCAGTACTTC.

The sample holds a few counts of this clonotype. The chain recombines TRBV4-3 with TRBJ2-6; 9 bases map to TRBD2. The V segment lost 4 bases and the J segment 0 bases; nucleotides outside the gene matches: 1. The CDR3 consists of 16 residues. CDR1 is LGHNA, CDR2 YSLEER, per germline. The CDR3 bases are TGCGCCAGCAGCCTGACTAGCGGCTCTGGGGCCAACGTCCTGACTTTC. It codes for CASSLTSGSGANVLTF.

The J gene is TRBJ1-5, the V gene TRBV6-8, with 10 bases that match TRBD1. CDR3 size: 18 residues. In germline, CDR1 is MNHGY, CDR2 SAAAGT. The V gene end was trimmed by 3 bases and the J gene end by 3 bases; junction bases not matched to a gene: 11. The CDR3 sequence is CASSYIFGTGAYNQPQHF. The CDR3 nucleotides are TGTGCCAGCAGTTATATTTTTGGGACAGGGGCGTACAATCAGCCCCAGCATTTT.

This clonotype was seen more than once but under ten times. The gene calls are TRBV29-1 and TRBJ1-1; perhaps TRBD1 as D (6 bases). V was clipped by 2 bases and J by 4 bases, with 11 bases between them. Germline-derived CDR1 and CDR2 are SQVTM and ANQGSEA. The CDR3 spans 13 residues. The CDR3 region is CSVEWGAGTEAFF. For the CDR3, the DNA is TGCAGCGTTGAATGGGGGGCTGGCACTGAAGCTTTCTTT. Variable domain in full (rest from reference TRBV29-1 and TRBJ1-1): SAVISQKPSRDICQRGTSLTIQCQVDSQVTMMFWYRQQPGQSLTLIATANQGSEATYESGFVIDKFPISRPNLTFSTLTVSNMSPEDSSIYLCSVEWGAGTEAFFGQGTRLTVV.

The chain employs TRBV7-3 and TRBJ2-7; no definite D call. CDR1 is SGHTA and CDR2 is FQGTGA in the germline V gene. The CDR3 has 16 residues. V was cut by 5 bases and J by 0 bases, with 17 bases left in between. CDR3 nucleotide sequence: TGTGCCAGCAGCCCTCCTTTCTTAAGAGTCTCCTACGAGCAGTACTTC. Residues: CASSPPFLRVSYEQYF.

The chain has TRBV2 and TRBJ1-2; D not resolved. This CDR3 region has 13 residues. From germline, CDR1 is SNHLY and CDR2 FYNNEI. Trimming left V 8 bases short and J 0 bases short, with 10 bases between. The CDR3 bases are TGTGCCAGCGGGGAAGGCCCTAACTATGGCTACACCTTC. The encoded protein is CASGEGPNYGYTF. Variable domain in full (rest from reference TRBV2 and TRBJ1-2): EPEVTQTPSHQVTQMGQEVILRCVPISNHLYFYWYRQILGQKVEFLVSFYNNEISEKSEIFDDQFSVERPDGSNFTLKIRSTKLEDSAMYFCASGEGPNYGYTFGSGTRLTVV.

In DNA form, the CDR3 reads TGTGCCAGCAGTTCGCCGACTAGCGGGAGATACGAGCAGTACTTC. Translated, it gives CASSSPTSGRYEQYF. The chain recombines TRBV12-3 or TRBV12-4 with TRBJ2-7; 12 bases are a match to TRBD2. The junction had 5 bases not matched to a gene; V was cut back by 4 bases and J by 4 bases. The CDR3 consists of 15 residues.

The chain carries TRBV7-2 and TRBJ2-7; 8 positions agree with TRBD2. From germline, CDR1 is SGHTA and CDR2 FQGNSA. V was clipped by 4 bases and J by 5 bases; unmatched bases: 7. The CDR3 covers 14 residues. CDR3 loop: CASSSGTRSHEQYF. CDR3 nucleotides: TGTGCCAGCAGCTCCGGGACTAGATCCCACGAGCAGTACTTC.

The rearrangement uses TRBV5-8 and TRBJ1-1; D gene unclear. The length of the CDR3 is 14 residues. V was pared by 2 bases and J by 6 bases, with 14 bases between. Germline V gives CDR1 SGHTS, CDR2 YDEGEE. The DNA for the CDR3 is TGTGCCAGCAGCTTAGGAGCCGGGAGGTCTGAAGCTTTCTTT. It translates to CASSLGAGRSEAFF. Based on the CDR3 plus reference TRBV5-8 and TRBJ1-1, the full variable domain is EAGVTQSPTHLIKTRGQQATLRCSPISGHTSVYWYQQALGLGLQFLLWYDEGEERNRGNFPPRFSGRQFPNYSSELNVNALELEDSALYLCASSLGAGRSEAFFGQGTRLTVV.

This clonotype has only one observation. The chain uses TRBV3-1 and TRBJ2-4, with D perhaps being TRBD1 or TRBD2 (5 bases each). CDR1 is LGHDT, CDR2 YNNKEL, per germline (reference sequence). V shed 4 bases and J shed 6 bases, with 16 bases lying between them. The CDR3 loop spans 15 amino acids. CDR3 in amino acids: CASSPGWGSLNIQYF. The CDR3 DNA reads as TGTGCCAGCAGCCCCGGGTGGGGGTCCCTAAACATTCAGTACTTC. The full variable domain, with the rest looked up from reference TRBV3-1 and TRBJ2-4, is DTAVSQTPKYLVTQMGNDKSIKCEQNLGHDTMYWYKQDSKKFLKIMFSYNNKELIINETVPNRFSPKSPDKAHLNLHINSLELGDSAVYFCASSPGWGSLNIQYFGAGTRLSVL.

CDR3 sequence reads: CASRGGLNTGELFF. The CDR3 bases are TGTGCCAGCAGGGGCGGGTTGAACACCGGGGAGCTGTTTTTT. The chain combines TRBV2 with TRBJ2-2, with D maybe TRBD2 (5 bases). This CDR3 region has 14 residues. CDR1 and CDR2 (germline): SNHLY, FYNNEI. V dropped 6 bases and J dropped 1 base, with 9 bases sitting between them.

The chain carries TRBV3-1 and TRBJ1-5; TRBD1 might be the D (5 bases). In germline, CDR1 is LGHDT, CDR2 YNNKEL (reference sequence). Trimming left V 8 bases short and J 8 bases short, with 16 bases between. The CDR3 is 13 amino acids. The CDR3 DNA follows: TGTGCCAGCGGCAGCCGGGGGAAGGAGCCCCAGCATTTT. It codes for CASGSRGKEPQHF.